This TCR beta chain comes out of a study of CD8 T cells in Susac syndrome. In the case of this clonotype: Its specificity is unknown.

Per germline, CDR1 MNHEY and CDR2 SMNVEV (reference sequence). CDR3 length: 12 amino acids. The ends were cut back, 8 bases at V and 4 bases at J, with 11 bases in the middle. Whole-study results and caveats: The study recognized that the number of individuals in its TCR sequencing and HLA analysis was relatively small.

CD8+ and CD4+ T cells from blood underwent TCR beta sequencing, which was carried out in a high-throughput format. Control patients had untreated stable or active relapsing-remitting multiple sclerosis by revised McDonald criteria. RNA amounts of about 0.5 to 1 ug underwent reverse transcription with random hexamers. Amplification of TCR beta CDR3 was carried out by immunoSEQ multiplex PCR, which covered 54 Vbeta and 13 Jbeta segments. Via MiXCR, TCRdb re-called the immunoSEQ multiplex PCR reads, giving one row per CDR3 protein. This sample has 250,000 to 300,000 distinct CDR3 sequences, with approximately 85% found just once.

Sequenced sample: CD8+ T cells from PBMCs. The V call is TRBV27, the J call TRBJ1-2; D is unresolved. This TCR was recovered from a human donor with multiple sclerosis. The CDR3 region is CASHGWGYGYTF. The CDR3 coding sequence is TGTGCCAGCCACGGATGGGGCTATGGCTACACCTTC.